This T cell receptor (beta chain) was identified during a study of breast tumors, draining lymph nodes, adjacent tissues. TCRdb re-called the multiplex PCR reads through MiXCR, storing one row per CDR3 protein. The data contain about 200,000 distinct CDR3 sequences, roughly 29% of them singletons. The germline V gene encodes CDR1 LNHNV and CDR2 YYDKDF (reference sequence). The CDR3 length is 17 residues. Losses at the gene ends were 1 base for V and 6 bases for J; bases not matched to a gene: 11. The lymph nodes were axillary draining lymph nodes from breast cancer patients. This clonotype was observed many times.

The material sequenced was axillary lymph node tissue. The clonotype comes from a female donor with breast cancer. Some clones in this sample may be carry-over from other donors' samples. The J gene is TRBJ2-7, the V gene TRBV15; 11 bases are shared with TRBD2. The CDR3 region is CATSRGLAGGDLLEQYF. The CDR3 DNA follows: TGTGCCACCAGCAGAGGCCTAGCGGGAGGAGATCTCCTCGAGCAGTACTTC.